One sample yielded the 17 T cell receptor beta chains listed below, sequenced in a study of CD8+ T cells in alopecia areata. The sequencing template was cDNA reverse transcribed from extracted RNA. TCRdb's copy holds only in-frame clones and misses some; the assay was immunoSEQ multiplex PCR. The data hold a few hundred thousand clones, with under 80% observed a single time. The material sequenced was CD4+ T cells sorted from blood, taken at week 0. Receptors were obtained from a human donor with alopecia areata.

This clone appeared a few times. V gene TRBV29-1 combines with J gene TRBJ2-1; 7 positions agree with TRBD1. Trimming took 1 base from V and 7 from J; bases not matched to a gene: 7. There are 14 residues in the CDR3. CDR1 and CDR2 from the germline V gene are SQVTM and ANQGSEA. In DNA, the CDR3 is TGCAGCGTTGAAGTGACAGGGATTGGAAATGAGCAGTTCTTC. Protein product: CSVEVTGIGNEQFF.

The CDR3 DNA reads as TGTGCCAGCAGTTCCTACAGGGTCAGTTATACCTACGAGCAGTACTTC. This gives the protein CASSSYRVSYTYEQYF. The chain carries TRBV6-5 and TRBJ2-7; D might be TRBD1 (6 bases). The CDR3 runs 16 residues. The V end lost 4 bases, the J end lost 2 bases, and 18 bases lay between the germline ends. The germline V gene encodes CDR1 MNHEY and CDR2 SVGAGI.

This chain's CDR3 is CAWRGGANTEAFF. The CDR3 bases are TGTGCCTGGAGAGGAGGGGCTAACACTGAAGCTTTCTTT. The J gene is TRBJ1-1, the V gene TRBV30; TRBD1 is a possible D gene (5 bases). The CDR3 runs to 13 residues. Germline assignment: CDR1 GTSNPN and CDR2 SVGIG (reference sequence). The V gene lost 3 bases and the J gene lost 2 bases, with 10 bases spanning the gap.

The chain carries TRBV19 and TRBJ1-5; D remains ambiguous. CDR1 is LNHDA and CDR2 is SQIVND in the germline V gene (reference sequence). Trimming left V 2 bases short and J 4 bases short, with 6 bases between. This CDR3 has 13 residues. As DNA, the CDR3 is TGTGCCAGTAGTATATGGGGAAATCAGCCCCAGCATTTT. Amino acids: CASSIWGNQPQHF.

V is TRBV19 and J is TRBJ2-7; D unresolved. This CDR3 comprises 14 residues. CDR1 is LNHDA, CDR2 SQIVND, per germline (reference sequence). The V gene lost 7 bases and the J gene lost 5 bases, with 18 bases spanning the gap. The CDR3 reads CASKRVQASHEQYF. CDR3 DNA: TGTGCCAGTAAAAGAGTCCAGGCGTCCCACGAGCAGTACTTC.

The chain employs TRBV4-1 and TRBJ1-2; D gene ambiguous. Germline assignment: CDR1 MGHRA and CDR2 YSYEKL. With 1 base removed from V and 3 bases from J, the gap between germline ends came to 9 bases. The CDR3 extends over 14 amino acids. CDR3 DNA: TGCGCCAGCAGCCAAGGGAGGGAGGACTATGGCTACACCTTC. Amino acid sequence: CASSQGREDYGYTF.

CDR3 nucleotide sequence: TGTGCCAGCAGCTTGGAGACGGGCACCAAGCTGAACACTGAAGCTTTCTTT. Its protein is CASSLETGTKLNTEAFF. The chain combines TRBV5-6 with TRBJ1-1; no firm D call. Trimming stripped 0 bases from V and 0 bases from J, with 15 bases between. This CDR3 comprises 17 residues. From germline, CDR1 is SGHDT and CDR2 YYEEEE.

The V gene is TRBV4-2, the J gene TRBJ1-2; D is ambiguous. V lost 1 base and J lost 0, with 9 bases in between. The CDR3 length is 15 residues. The germline V gene encodes CDR1 LGHNA and CDR2 YNFKEQ. CDR3 nucleotide sequence: TGTGCCAGCAGCCAAGGGACGCAAACTAACTATGGCTACACCTTC. It yields the protein CASSQGTQTNYGYTF.

The chain couples TRBV6-5 to TRBJ1-2; 9 bases agree with TRBD1. The germline gives CDR1 MNHEY, CDR2 SVGAGI. V trimming: 6 bases; J trimming: 2 bases; junction bases outside the gene matches: 4. The CDR3 covers 14 residues. CDR3 in amino acids: CASRFGQGNYGYTF. In nucleotides, the CDR3 is TGTGCCAGCAGATTTGGACAGGGGAACTATGGCTACACCTTC.

The V call is TRBV2, the J call TRBJ1-5; no firm D call. Trimming removed 6 bases from V and 4 bases from J, with 10 bases in between. Germline V CDR1 and CDR2: SNHLY, FYNNEI. CDR3 length: 13 amino acids. The CDR3: CASRRDLNQPQHF. The CDR3 DNA sequence: TGTGCCAGCAGGAGGGATTTAAATCAGCCCCAGCATTTT.

The table lists this clone with a few counts. The rearrangement links TRBV2 to TRBJ2-3; 9 bases are a match to TRBD1. CDR3 size: 14 residues. V lost 7 bases to trimming and J lost 6 bases; unmatched junction nucleotides: 8. Germline values: CDR1 SNHLY, CDR2 FYNNEI. CDR3 in DNA: TGTGCCAGCAACAGACAGGGGGGCTTCGATACGCAGTATTTT. It encodes CASNRQGGFDTQYF.

The CDR3 nucleotides are TGTGCCAGCAGCCAAGATGTCGACGAGCAGTACTTC. Protein: CASSQDVDEQYF. V usage is TRBV4-2 and J usage is TRBJ2-7; D unclear. CDR1 and CDR2 from the germline V gene are LGHNA and YNFKEQ. V lost 0 bases to trimming and J lost 5 bases, with 5 bases between them. The CDR3 length is 12 residues.

The chain recombines TRBV6-6 with TRBJ1-5, with 7 bases lining up with TRBD1. Germline V gene data show CDR1 as MNHNY and CDR2 as SVGAGI (reference sequence). Unmatched junction bases numbered 3, after V lost 3 bases and J lost 7 bases. The CDR3 runs 13 residues. CDR3 sequence: CASSYTGAQPQHF. The CDR3 DNA follows: TGTGCCAGCAGTTATACAGGGGCCCAGCCCCAGCATTTT.

The CDR3 is CASSPDSNPLNEQFF. The CDR3 DNA reads as TGTGCCAGCAGCCCGGACTCAAACCCGCTCAATGAGCAGTTCTTC. The gene calls are TRBV7-9 and TRBJ2-1; the D gene is possibly TRBD2 (5 bases). Between the trimmed V and J ends, which lost 5 bases and 6 bases, there was a span of 17 bases. Germline V CDR1 and CDR2: SEHNR, FQNEAQ (reference sequence). The CDR3 extends over 15 amino acids.

This clone showed up just a few times. The chain links TRBV30 to TRBJ2-5, with D uncertain. The CDR3 runs 13 residues. The V end was cut by 3 bases, the J end by 5 bases, with 13 bases between. CDR1 GTSNPN and CDR2 SVGIG come from the germline V gene (reference sequence). The DNA of the CDR3 is TGTGCCTGGAGACACGTCCGGTGGGAGACCCAGTACTTC. Encoded protein: CAWRHVRWETQYF.

The chain couples TRBV15 to TRBJ2-1; D is undetermined. V was clipped by 0 bases and J by 6 bases, with 12 bases between them. In germline, CDR1 is LNHNV, CDR2 YYDKDF (reference sequence). This CDR3 has 15 residues. CDR3 in amino acids: CATSRDPRTINEQFF. The CDR3 bases are TGTGCCACCAGCAGAGATCCTAGGACCATCAATGAGCAGTTCTTC.

The chain carries TRBV29-1 and TRBJ1-2, with 9 bases identical to TRBD1. CDR3 size: 14 residues. CDR1 and CDR2 from the germline V gene are SQVTM and ANQGSEA. The J segment lost 3 bases and the V segment lost 3 bases, leaving 5 bases of the junction unmatched. The CDR3 nucleotides are TGCAGCGTTGATACAGGGGGCGCTCACTATGGCTACACCTTC. It specifies CSVDTGGAHYGYTF. Full variable domain (remainder filled in from reference TRBV29-1 and TRBJ1-2): SAVISQKPSRDICQRGTSLTIQCQVDSQVTMMFWYRQQPGQSLTLIATANQGSEATYESGFVIDKFPISRPNLTFSTLTVSNMSPEDSSIYLCSVDTGGAHYGYTFGSGTRLTVV.